Shown below are 21 T cell receptor beta chains from a single sample sequenced in a study of cytomegalovirus exposure and HLA in healthy donors. Amplification used 60 Vbeta primers and 13 Jbeta primers. Measured with immunoSEQ multiplex PCR; TCRdb has only the in-frame clones, and not every one. The sample lists some 150,000 clones; 70% to 80% were seen once. Sample: PBMCs. Receptors originate from a middle-aged woman in good health and CMV-seronegative.

This chain uses TRBV11-3 with TRBJ2-3, with 10 bases lining up with TRBD2. V shed 4 bases and J 0 bases; nucleotides not matched to a gene: 4. Germline CDR1 SGHNT, CDR2 YENEEA. This CDR3 is 16 amino acids long. CDR3 in DNA: TGTGCCAGCAGCTCAGGACTAGCGGCTAGCACAGATACGCAGTATTTT. Residues: CASSSGLAASTDTQYF. The full variable domain, completed using reference TRBV11-3 and TRBJ2-3, is EAGVVQSPRYKIIEKKQPVAFWCNPISGHNTLYWYLQNLGQGPELLIRYENEEAVDDSQLPKDRFSAERLKGVDSTLKIQPAELGDSAVYLCASSSGLAASTDTQYFGPGTRLTVL.

The chain recombines TRBV6-5 with TRBJ2-2, with 7 bases that match TRBD2. J gave up 0 bases and V 4 bases, and 5 bases lay outside the gene matches. Germline CDR1 reads MNHEY; CDR2 reads SVGAGI. This CDR3 contains 16 residues. The CDR3 nucleotides read TGTGCCAGCAGTTTCACCGGGACTACGAACACCGGGGAGCTGTTTTTT. It is translated as CASSFTGTTNTGELFF.

The chain is built from TRBV6-4 and TRBJ2-1, with a weak D call TRBD1 (5 bases). Germline V gene data show CDR1 as MRHNA and CDR2 as SNTAGT. The CDR3 is 18 amino acids. Trimming pared 8 bases from V and 0 bases from J, leaving 23 bases between. CDR3: CASSPQGSNVDSYNEQFF. DNA for the CDR3: TGTGCCAGCTCCCCCCAGGGTTCTAACGTTGACTCCTACAATGAGCAGTTCTTC.

This clone appeared a single time. The gene calls are TRBV10-1 and TRBJ2-7; possible D gene TRBD2, 6 bases. Per the germline V gene, CDR1 is WNHNN and CDR2 is SYGVQD (reference sequence). This CDR3 has 16 residues. The V end was cut by 3 bases, the J end by 3 bases, with 18 bases between. The CDR3 nucleotides are TGCGCCAGCAGTGACCCTGGAGGGTTACGGAGCTACGAGCAGTACTTC. Translated, it gives CASSDPGGLRSYEQYF.

The chain links TRBV30 to TRBJ1-2; weak D call: TRBD1 (5 bases). The CDR3 spans 14 residues. Trimming removed 3 bases at V and 8 bases at J, with 19 bases between. The germline V gene encodes CDR1 GTSNPN and CDR2 SVGIG (reference sequence). The CDR3 region is CAWSSLMSSGGYTF. CDR3 bases: TGTGCCTGGAGCTCGCTCATGTCTTCAGGGGGCTACACCTTC.

J is TRBJ2-7 and V is TRBV6-1, with TRBD2 identical over 8 bases. V dropped 6 bases and J dropped 4; count of bases not matched to a gene: 5. The CDR3 spans 13 residues. Per germline, CDR1 MNHNS and CDR2 SASEGT. The CDR3: CASRRGAEYEQYF. CDR3 sequence (DNA): TGTGCCAGCAGGCGGGGGGCGGAATACGAGCAGTACTTC.

The J gene is TRBJ2-2, the V gene TRBV5-1; TRBD2 is a possible D gene (5 bases). From germline, CDR1 is SGHRS and CDR2 YFSETQ. This CDR3 comprises 15 residues. Trimming took off 6 bases at V and 4 bases at J, with 16 bases between the two ends. The chain's CDR3 is CASTPRGRGTGELFF. In DNA form, the CDR3 reads TGCGCCAGCACCCCACGAGGGAGAGGCACCGGGGAGCTGTTTTTT.

In its sample, this clone was seen once. The chain couples TRBV4-2 to TRBJ2-2; D may be TRBD2 (6 bases). The CDR3 length is 16 residues. CDR1 and CDR2 from the germline V gene are LGHNA and YNFKEQ. Trimming took off 0 bases at V and 0 bases at J, with 8 bases between the two ends. The CDR3 coding sequence is TGTGCCAGCAGCCAAGAGGGACTCACGAACACCGGGGAGCTGTTTTTT. This gives the protein CASSQEGLTNTGELFF.

The V call is TRBV13, the J call TRBJ1-1, with D perhaps matching TRBD1 (5 bases). V lost 0 bases to trimming and J lost 3 bases, with 14 bases between them. In germline, CDR1 is PRHDT, CDR2 FYEKMQ (reference sequence). The CDR3 is made up of 16 amino acids. CDR3 nucleotide sequence: TGTGCCAGCAGCTTAGGTGGGGGGAGGGGTCACACTGAAGCTTTCTTT. It encodes CASSLGGGRGHTEAFF.

This chain uses TRBV6-4 with TRBJ2-6; possible D gene TRBD1, 6 bases. The V gene's germline CDR1 is MRHNA and CDR2 SNTAGT. The V and J ends lost 1 base and 2 bases respectively, with 15 bases between them. The CDR3 length is 18 residues. The CDR3 spells CASSDLKGGSAGANVLTF. Here the CDR3 DNA reads TGTGCCAGCAGTGACTTAAAAGGGGGAAGCGCTGGGGCCAACGTCCTGACTTTC.

The chain has TRBV25-1 and TRBJ2-7; a possible D gene is TRBD2 (5 bases). V lost 8 bases and J 6 bases, leaving 23 bases between the germline ends. CDR3 length equals 15 residues. The germline V gene encodes CDR1 MGHDK and CDR2 SYGVNS. The CDR3 DNA follows: TGTGCCAGCGGGGAGAGTCCGGGCGGAGTGGGCGAGCAGTACTTC. This gives the protein CASGESPGGVGEQYF.

J is TRBJ1-1 and V is TRBV28; perhaps TRBD1 as D (5 bases). V was cut by 6 bases and J by 1 base, with 12 bases left in between. CDR3 length: 14 residues. Germline loops: CDR1 MDHEN, CDR2 SYDVKM. CDR3 coding DNA: TGTGCCAGCAGGACAACTACAGGGAACACTGAAGCTTTCTTT. As protein: CASRTTTGNTEAFF.

CDR3 sequence reads: CASSEDGSRPEQYF. CDR3 coding DNA: TGTGCCAGCAGTGAAGACGGGAGTAGACCCGAGCAGTACTTC. The rearrangement joins TRBV6-1 to TRBJ2-7, with D possibly matching TRBD2 (6 bases). Germline V CDR1 and CDR2: MNHNS, SASEGT. This CDR3 is 14 amino acids long. The ends were cut back, 1 base at V and 6 bases at J, with 13 bases in the middle.

This clone was seen only a few times. The CDR3 nucleotides read TGTGCCAGCAGTTACTTGTTGACGGGGGAGCAGTACTTC. Protein sequence: CASSYLLTGEQYF. The V gene is TRBV6-5, the J gene TRBJ2-7, with D perhaps matching TRBD2 (5 bases). Germline CDR1 MNHEY, CDR2 SVGAGI. This CDR3 is 13 amino acids long. V gave up 1 base and J gave up 7 bases, with 11 bases separating them.

The CDR3 reads CASSFSYNEQFF. The CDR3 DNA reads TGTGCCAGCAGCTTCTCCTACAATGAGCAGTTCTTC. The gene calls are TRBV28 and TRBJ2-1; no reliable D call. The CDR3 contains 12 residues. The V and J ends lost 6 bases and 0 bases respectively, with 3 bases between them. Germline V gene sequence: CDR1 MDHEN, CDR2 SYDVKM.

V is TRBV27 and J is TRBJ1-1, with D perhaps TRBD1 (5 bases). The germline CDR1 and CDR2 sequences are MNHEY and SMNVEV (reference sequence). This CDR3 is built from 15 residues. Between the trimmed V and J ends, which lost 3 bases and 1 base, there was a span of 12 bases. CDR3 protein: CASSFSRQSNTEAFF. CDR3 nucleotide sequence: TGTGCCAGCAGTTTCTCTCGACAGTCGAACACTGAAGCTTTCTTT.

This clone came up once. This chain links TRBV6-5 with TRBJ1-1; D is perhaps TRBD1 (5 bases). V was shortened by 0 bases and J by 4 bases, with 12 bases between the two germline ends. CDR1 and CDR2 from the germline V gene are MNHEY and SVGAGI. The CDR3 is 15 amino acids. The chain's CDR3 is CASSYSGGVATEAFF. In DNA, the CDR3 is TGTGCCAGCAGTTACTCTGGGGGGGTGGCCACTGAAGCTTTCTTT.

J is TRBJ1-2 and V is TRBV5-6; 7 nucleotides agree with TRBD1. The germline CDR1 and CDR2 sequences are SGHDT and YYEEEE. V trimming: 0 bases; J trimming: 3 bases; junction bases outside the gene matches: 5. The CDR3 loop spans 15 amino acids. The CDR3 protein is CASSLADRADYGYTF. CDR3 sequence (DNA): TGTGCCAGCAGCTTGGCCGACAGGGCGGACTATGGCTACACCTTC.

This chain connects TRBV7-9 to TRBJ2-1; TRBD2 matches at 12 bases. The germline V gene has CDR1 SEHNR and CDR2 FQNEAQ (reference sequence). V was pared by 5 bases and J by 3 bases, with 8 bases of the junction left unmatched. This CDR3 contains 17 residues. In DNA, the CDR3 is TGTGCCAGCAGCCGATGGACTAGCGGGGACCTCTACAATGAGCAGTTCTTC. Translated, it gives CASSRWTSGDLYNEQFF.

The chain combines TRBV7-6 with TRBJ1-5, with 9 nucleotides matching TRBD1. The CDR3 sequence is 17 residues long. Germline V gene lookup returns CDR1 SGHVS and CDR2 FNYEAQ. The V segment lost 5 bases and the J segment 2 bases; nucleotides outside the gene matches: 10. The CDR3 region is CASSPGQGGLGNQPQHF. The CDR3 coding sequence is TGTGCCAGCAGCCCGGGACAGGGAGGGTTGGGCAATCAGCCCCAGCATTTT. Drawing the rest from reference TRBV7-6 and TRBJ1-5, the complete variable domain is GAGVSQSPRYKVTKRGQDVALRCDPISGHVSLYWYRQALGQGPEFLTYFNYEAQQDKSGLPNDRFSAERPEGSISTLTIQRTEQRDSAMYRCASSPGQGGLGNQPQHFGDGTRLSIL.

The chain combines TRBV27 with TRBJ2-5, with TRBD2 identical over 7 bases. Germline V lookup: CDR1 MNHEY, CDR2 SMNVEV (reference sequence). CDR3 length: 15 amino acids. With 4 bases clipped from V and 3 bases from J, the junction kept 8 bases outside the gene matches. The CDR3: CASSSQGRAEETQYF. The CDR3 bases are TGTGCCAGCAGTTCCCAAGGGAGGGCTGAAGAGACCCAGTACTTC.